This is a list of T cell receptor beta chains from one sample in a study of blood T cell repertoires in COVID-19. Method: immunoSEQ multiplex PCR; TCRdb's copy keeps in-frame clones and lacks some. The sample lists fewer than 250,000 clones, approximately 80% occurring once. Input material: peripheral blood. These receptors were collected from a woman older than 75 with acute or convalescent COVID-19. CDR3s include the opening cysteine and the closing phenylalanine or tryptophan. Fields, in order: clone size, V gene, D gene, J gene, CDR3 protein, CDR3 DNA. A D gene is named only where the DNA matches it firmly. The listing skips clone size in some rows; elsewhere it reads once, few, many or a size class.

clone_size: once; v_call: TRBV14; d_call: TRBD2; j_call: TRBJ2-7; cdr3_aa: CASSQKNLGLAMDEQYF; cdr3_nt: TGTGCCAGCAGCCAGAAGAACCTAGGACTAGCGATGGACGAGCAGTACTTC
clone_size: NA; v_call: TRBV12-5; d_call: NA; j_call: TRBJ1-4; cdr3_aa: CASGLVQGGEKLFF; cdr3_nt: TGTGCTAGTGGTTTGGTACAGGGTGGGGAAAAACTGTTTTTT
clone_size: NA; v_call: TRBV28; d_call: TRBD1; j_call: TRBJ1-5; cdr3_aa: CASSQGGAAVIGQPQHF; cdr3_nt: TGTGCCAGCAGTCAAGGGGGCGCCGCCGTAATAGGTCAGCCCCAGCATTTT
clone_size: NA; v_call: TRBV7-9; d_call: TRBD1; j_call: TRBJ2-2; cdr3_aa: CASSPEKGAVDTGELFF; cdr3_nt: TGTGCCAGCAGCCCCGAAAAGGGGGCGGTTGACACCGGGGAGCTGTTTTTT
clone_size: NA; v_call: TRBV4-3; d_call: NA; j_call: TRBJ2-3; cdr3_aa: CASSQDLRQQYF; cdr3_nt: TGCGCCAGCAGCCAAGATTTGAGACAGCAGTATTTT
clone_size: once; v_call: TRBV14; d_call: NA; j_call: TRBJ1-5; cdr3_aa: CASSLRAGTGGIDSNQPQHF; cdr3_nt: NA
clone_size: NA; v_call: TRBV27; d_call: TRBD1; j_call: TRBJ1-2; cdr3_aa: CASGRDRGRNYGYTF; cdr3_nt: TGTGCCAGCGGCCGGGACAGGGGGCGAAACTATGGCTACACCTTC
clone_size: NA; v_call: TRBV27; d_call: TRBD2; j_call: TRBJ2-7; cdr3_aa: CASSPGGTPYEQYF; cdr3_nt: TGTGCCAGCAGTCCCGGGGGGACCCCCTACGAGCAGTACTTC
clone_size: NA; v_call: TRBV30; d_call: NA; j_call: TRBJ2-1; cdr3_aa: CAWMGAGNEQFF; cdr3_nt: TGTGCCTGGATGGGGGCAGGCAATGAGCAGTTCTTC
clone_size: NA; v_call: TRBV30; d_call: NA; j_call: TRBJ1-6; cdr3_aa: CAWSPTGYSPLHF; cdr3_nt: TGTGCCTGGTCCCCCACGGGGTATTCACCCCTCCACTTT
clone_size: NA; v_call: TRBV10-3; d_call: NA; j_call: TRBJ1-2; cdr3_aa: CAISESTGLVAVSYGYTF; cdr3_nt: TGTGCCATCAGTGAGTCTACGGGATTAGTAGCGGTCTCATATGGCTACACCTTC
clone_size: NA; v_call: TRBV4-1; d_call: TRBD2; j_call: TRBJ2-7; cdr3_aa: CASSQGRLAGLPYEQYF; cdr3_nt: TGCGCCAGCAGCCAAGGGAGACTAGCGGGACTCCCCTACGAGCAGTACTTC
clone_size: NA; v_call: TRBV11-3; d_call: TRBD1; j_call: TRBJ2-3; cdr3_aa: CATQEGQGSDTQYF; cdr3_nt: TGTGCCACCCAGGAGGGACAGGGGTCAGATACGCAGTATTTT
clone_size: NA; v_call: TRBV15; d_call: NA; j_call: TRBJ1-1; cdr3_aa: CATSSTVGDTEAFF; cdr3_nt: TGTGCCACCAGCAGCACCGTGGGAGACACTGAAGCTTTCTTT
clone_size: NA; v_call: TRBV19; d_call: TRBD1; j_call: TRBJ1-5; cdr3_aa: CASWPGTGREQPQHF; cdr3_nt: TGTGCCAGTTGGCCCGGGACAGGGAGAGAGCAGCCCCAGCATTTT
clone_size: NA; v_call: TRBV28; d_call: TRBD2; j_call: TRBJ2-7; cdr3_aa: CASSFWGRAYF; cdr3_nt: TGTGCCAGCAGTTTTTGGGGGAGGGCGTACTTC
clone_size: NA; v_call: TRBV6-2/TRBV6-3; d_call: TRBD2; j_call: TRBJ2-1; cdr3_aa: CASSFWTSGREEQFF; cdr3_nt: TGTGCCAGCAGTTTCTGGACTAGCGGGAGAGAAGAGCAGTTCTTC
clone_size: NA; v_call: TRBV19; d_call: TRBD1; j_call: TRBJ1-1; cdr3_aa: CASLRDRGTVTF; cdr3_nt: TGTGCCAGCCTCCGGGACAGGGGGACGGTTACCTTT
clone_size: NA; v_call: TRBV4-1; d_call: TRBD1; j_call: TRBJ2-4; cdr3_aa: CASSQETGVGNIQYF; cdr3_nt: TGCGCCAGCAGCCAAGAGACAGGGGTGGGAAACATTCAGTACTTC
clone_size: NA; v_call: TRBV27; d_call: NA; j_call: TRBJ2-3; cdr3_aa: CASRLGIWGITDTQYF; cdr3_nt: TGTGCCAGCAGACTCGGAATTTGGGGCATCACAGATACGCAGTATTTT
clone_size: NA; v_call: TRBV19; d_call: TRBD1; j_call: TRBJ1-5; cdr3_aa: CASSTDRARNQPQHF; cdr3_nt: TGTGCCAGTAGTACCGACAGGGCACGCAATCAGCCCCAGCATTTT
clone_size: NA; v_call: TRBV7-7; d_call: NA; j_call: TRBJ2-7; cdr3_aa: CASSLDASSYEQYF; cdr3_nt: TGTGCTAGCAGCCTCGATGCGTCCTCCTACGAGCAGTACTTC
clone_size: NA; v_call: TRBV11-2; d_call: TRBD1; j_call: TRBJ1-4; cdr3_aa: CASSDYRGSTNEKLFF; cdr3_nt: TGTGCCAGCAGCGACTACAGGGGCTCGACTAATGAAAAACTGTTTTTT
clone_size: NA; v_call: TRBV19; d_call: TRBD1; j_call: TRBJ2-7; cdr3_aa: CASSTRQGNPDEQYF; cdr3_nt: TGTGCCAGTAGTACTAGACAGGGAAATCCGGACGAGCAGTACTTC
clone_size: NA; v_call: TRBV7-8; d_call: NA; j_call: TRBJ2-2; cdr3_aa: CASSSSGPPGTGELFF; cdr3_nt: TGTGCCAGCAGCTCGAGCGGCCCCCCGGGCACCGGGGAGCTGTTTTTT
clone_size: NA; v_call: TRBV7-6; d_call: NA; j_call: TRBJ2-5; cdr3_aa: CASSLTEETQYF; cdr3_nt: TGTGCCAGCAGCCTGACAGAAGAGACCCAGTACTTC
clone_size: NA; v_call: TRBV19; d_call: TRBD1; j_call: TRBJ2-7; cdr3_aa: CASSWTGTYEQYF; cdr3_nt: TGTGCCAGTAGTTGGACAGGGACCTACGAGCAGTACTTC
clone_size: NA; v_call: TRBV15; d_call: NA; j_call: TRBJ1-1; cdr3_aa: CATSTMNTEAFF; cdr3_nt: TGTGCCACCAGCACAATGAACACTGAAGCTTTCTTT